These 19 T cell receptor beta chains were sequenced from one sample in a study of blood T cell repertoires in COVID-19 (dated by TCRdb to the early 2020s). The library relied on the immunoSEQ multiplex PCR assay. The clones in this table, taken by TCRdb from immuneACCESS, are in-frame only. Not every clone is retained; where verified, under half of the shortfall comes from an unresolved V gene, and the cause of the rest is unknown. This sample lists 240,000 or so clones; 82% were detected once. The top ten clones comprise less than 3.5% of the sample. Sequencing input: peripheral blood. The receptor set was obtained from a woman in her late teens or twenties with acute or convalescent COVID-19.

The chain couples TRBV28 to TRBJ2-7; 8 bases agree with TRBD2. Trimming took 4 bases from V and 7 from J; bases not matched to a gene: 6. Looked up from germline, CDR1 is MDHEN and CDR2 is SYDVKM. This CDR3 comprises 13 residues. The CDR3 region is CASSSAGVGEQYF. CDR3 DNA: TGTGCCAGCAGTTCAGCGGGAGTGGGGGAGCAGTACTTC.

The gene calls are TRBV6-5 and TRBJ2-1; TRBD2 matches 9 bases. This CDR3 comprises 13 residues. The trim removed 2 bases at V and 10 bases at J, leaving 3 bases unmatched. Germline CDR1 and CDR2: MNHEY and SVGAGI. The CDR3: CASSYGGRAEQFF. CDR3 DNA: TGTGCCAGCAGTTACGGCGGGAGGGCCGAGCAGTTCTTC.

This chain uses TRBV7-2 with TRBJ1-4, with D perhaps TRBD1 (5 bases). The CDR3 loop spans 15 amino acids. V dropped 1 base and J dropped 7 bases, with 13 bases sitting between them. The germline CDR1 and CDR2 sequences are SGHTA and FQGNSA. The CDR3 nucleotides are TGTGCCAGCAGCTTAGATCAGGGCTGGGGTGAAAAACTGTTTTTT. It codes for CASSLDQGWGEKLFF.

The chain employs TRBV6-5 and TRBJ2-1; a weak D match, TRBD2 (5 bases). The V gene's germline CDR1 is MNHEY and CDR2 SVGAGI. V was trimmed by 6 bases and J by 7 bases, leaving 19 bases between them. The CDR3 consists of 15 residues. The CDR3 bases are TGTGCCAGCAGGTTGGACCCAACTAGGTTAAATGAGCAGTTCTTC. It is translated as CASRLDPTRLNEQFF.

The chain carries TRBV29-1 and TRBJ2-7; perhaps TRBD1 as D (6 bases). Trimming removed 5 bases from V and 4 bases from J, with 9 bases in between. The CDR3 covers 11 residues. CDR1 and CDR2 (germline): SQVTM, ANQGSEA. DNA of the CDR3: TGCAGCGTTCTGGACAGTTACGAGCAGTACTTC. Translated: CSVLDSYEQYF.

The gene calls are TRBV18 and TRBJ2-5, with 7 bases identical to TRBD2. The CDR3 runs 14 residues. The V segment lost 3 bases and the J segment 0 bases; nucleotides outside the gene matches: 1. The germline V gene has CDR1 KGHSH and CDR2 LQKENI. CDR3 sequence: CASSPGLNQETQYF. As DNA, the CDR3 is TGTGCCAGCTCACCGGGACTAAACCAAGAGACCCAGTACTTC.

The rearrangement links TRBV20-1 to TRBJ2-1; D is unclear. V shed 3 bases and J shed 12 bases, with 9 bases lying between them. From germline, CDR1 is DFQATT and CDR2 SNEGSKA (reference sequence). CDR3 length equals 10 residues. For the CDR3, the DNA is TGCAGTGCTAGGTCCGCCGGGCAGTTCTTC. This sequence encodes CSARSAGQFF.

V gene TRBV6-4 combines with J gene TRBJ2-1; D is unresolved. Trimming removed 4 bases from V and 7 bases from J, with 11 bases in between. The CDR3 runs to 13 residues. The germline V gene has CDR1 MRHNA and CDR2 SNTAGT. This chain's CDR3 is CASSAGSQNEQFF. Written as DNA, the CDR3 is TGTGCCAGCAGTGCCGGGTCCCAAAATGAGCAGTTCTTC.

The chain links TRBV19 to TRBJ2-5; TRBD2 matches 14 bases. Germline values: CDR1 LNHDA, CDR2 SQIVND (reference sequence). V dropped 5 bases and J dropped 4; count of bases not matched to a gene: 6. There are 16 residues in the CDR3. This chain's CDR3 is CASSDPGTSGGETQYF. The CDR3 DNA reads TGTGCCAGTAGTGACCCCGGGACTAGCGGGGGAGAGACCCAGTACTTC.

This rearrangement joins TRBV2 to TRBJ2-2; TRBD2 aligns across 7 bases. The CDR3 is 15 residues long. The germline gives CDR1 SNHLY, CDR2 FYNNEI. The V segment lost 6 bases and the J segment 7 bases; nucleotides outside the gene matches: 11. The CDR3 sequence: CASRGTSVSSGELFF. In DNA form, the CDR3 reads TGTGCCAGCAGGGGCACTAGCGTTTCGAGCGGGGAGCTGTTTTTT.

The chain joins TRBV4-3 to TRBJ2-1, with 8 bases aligning to TRBD1. Per germline, CDR1 LGHNA and CDR2 YSLEER. The CDR3 loop spans 15 amino acids. Trimming cost V 3 bases and J 5 bases; bases outside gene matches: 6. The CDR3 DNA is TGCGCCAGCAGCCAGACGGACAGGGCGCACAATGAGCAGTTCTTC. It codes for CASSQTDRAHNEQFF.

This clone appeared a single time. V is TRBV28 and J is TRBJ1-5; D might be TRBD1 (6 bases). CDR3 length: 15 amino acids. The germline CDR1 and CDR2 sequences are MDHEN and SYDVKM. V lost 8 bases and J lost 7, with 21 bases in between. The DNA for the CDR3 is TGTGCCAGCGTCAAACTGGCAGGGGTTGGGCAGCCCCAGCATTTT. Its protein is CASVKLAGVGQPQHF.

The chain employs TRBV3-1 (or the pseudogene TRBV3-2) and TRBJ1-1; TRBD1 might be the D (5 bases). V was clipped by 4 bases and J by 11 bases, with 14 bases between them. Per germline, CDR1 LGHDT and CDR2 YNNKEL (reference sequence). The length of the CDR3 is 12 residues. The DNA of the CDR3 is TGTGCCAGCAGCCCATACGGGGGATGGGCTTTCTTT. It is translated as CASSPYGGWAFF.

This clone was seen once. The V and J genes are TRBV30 and TRBJ1-5; 11 bases line up with TRBD1. With V trimmed by 1 base and J by 0 bases, 8 bases remained unmatched. The CDR3 extends over 18 amino acids. Germline loops: CDR1 GTSNPN, CDR2 SVGIG (reference sequence). The CDR3 sequence is CAWSDGTGGPNSNQPQHF. The CDR3 DNA reads TGTGCCTGGAGTGATGGGACAGGGGGACCGAATAGCAATCAGCCCCAGCATTTT.

A word on this clone: A far larger clone is one nucleotide away, so this likely arose from a read error. The chain is built from TRBV19 and TRBJ2-7; TRBD2 matches 11 bases. The CDR3 consists of 12 residues. From germline, CDR1 is LNHDA and CDR2 SQIVND (reference sequence). Unmatched junction bases numbered 0, after V lost 6 bases and J lost 5 bases. The CDR3 DNA is TGTGCCAGTAGACTAGCGGGAGACGAGCAGTACTTC. Translated: CASRLAGDEQYF. Together with reference TRBV19 and TRBJ2-7, the CDR3 gives the full variable domain: DGGITQSPKYLFRKEGQNVTLSCEQNLNHDAMYWYRQDPGQGLRLIYYSQIVNDFQKGDIAEGYSVSREKKESFPLTVTSAQKNPTAFYLCASRLAGDEQYFGPGTRLTVT.

The rearrangement links TRBV24-1 to TRBJ2-6; 11 bases are a match to TRBD1. The germline CDR1 and CDR2 sequences are KGHDR and SFDVKD. The CDR3 runs 19 residues. J gave up 2 bases and V 10 bases, and 15 bases lay outside the gene matches. The DNA for the CDR3 is TGTGCCACGCATACGTATTTGGGACAGGGGGACACTGGGGCCAACGTCCTGACTTTC. Translated, it gives CATHTYLGQGDTGANVLTF.

V and J are TRBV10-2 and TRBJ1-2, with D possibly TRBD1 on 6 matching bases. In germline, CDR1 is WSHSY, CDR2 SAAADI. CDR3 size: 14 residues. V lost 2 bases, J lost 5 bases, and 12 bases lay in between. CDR3 sequence reads: CASSERGADYGYTF. The CDR3 nucleotides read TGCGCCAGCAGTGAGCGGGGGGCCGATTATGGCTACACCTTC.

The chain carries TRBV10-2 and TRBJ2-5; TRBD2 aligns across 7 bases. This CDR3 has 17 residues. Germline V lookup: CDR1 WSHSY, CDR2 SAAADI. J lost 3 bases, V lost 4 bases, and 14 bases had no gene match. DNA for the CDR3: TGCGCCAGCAGTGGATCGGTGGGGCGGGAGTGGGAAGAGACCCAGTACTTC. Translated, it gives CASSGSVGREWEETQYF.

This clone was observed a handful of times. V and J are TRBV7-9 and TRBJ1-2; 12 positions agree with TRBD1. CDR3 size: 16 residues. Germline loops: CDR1 SEHNR, CDR2 FQNEAQ (reference sequence). With V trimmed by 5 bases and J by 8 bases, 12 bases remained unmatched. The CDR3 DNA reads as TGTGCCAGCAGCCGGGGACAGGGGGCGCGAAACTGGGGCTACACCTTC. Amino acids: CASSRGQGARNWGYTF.